This T cell receptor (beta chain) was captured by sequencing in a study of T cell changes during pregnancy in multiple sclerosis (dated by TCRdb to 2018 to 2020). At the level of the whole study: The study examined how the T cell repertoire changed over the course of pregnancy in women with multiple sclerosis.

A word on this clone: Its antigen has not been determined. It has no much larger one-base neighbor in the sample; base qualities were not kept.

The library was built by means of the immunoSEQ multiplex PCR assay. TCRdb stores this immuneACCESS table with in-frame sequences only. Part of the clones is absent; in the studies checked, under half of the shortfall reflects unresolved V genes, and no reason is known for the rest. The sample table contains roughly 89,000 clones; only one count was recorded for almost 95% of them. 2% to 2.5% of the sample lies in the top ten. The CDR3 covers 16 residues, taking in both the cysteine and the phenylalanine. Only the CDR3 DNA stays, 48 bases, in frame from base 1. Between the V and J ends, shortened by 1 base and 5 bases respectively, the junction contains 18 bases. The germline V gene (reference sequence) provides CDR1 SEHNR and CDR2 FQNEAQ.

The clonotype comes from a female donor with multiple sclerosis, enrolled in a pregnancy study. The sample here was peripheral blood, taken in the third trimester of pregnancy. The V and J segments used are TRBV7-9 and TRBJ2-7; 5 matching bases give a weak D call of TRBD2. The CDR3 amino acid sequence is: CASSLVGVTKVHEQYF. The DNA sequence follows: TGTGCCAGCAGCTTAGTGGGTGTGACTAAGGTCCACGAGCAGTACTTC.